These 26 T cell receptor beta chains came from one sample sequenced in a study of OX40 agonist ivuxolimab in advanced cancers. Data came from immunoSEQ multiplex PCR; TCRdb stores just in-frame clones and leaves some out. Altogether 60,000 to 70,000 clones are present, around 86% being singletons, with the ten largest covering 3.5% to 4.5%. The sample in question was CD4+ or CD8+ T cells sorted from blood, obtained in a trial of the OX40 agonist ivuxolimab. The receptors stem from an adult with an advanced solid tumor such as melanoma, head and neck, liver or kidney cancer.

The J gene is TRBJ1-2, the V gene TRBV9; D unclear. The V end was cut by 0 bases, the J end by 2 bases, with 11 bases between. Germline lookup yields CDR1 SGDLS and CDR2 YYNGEE. This CDR3 has 15 amino acids. CDR3 protein: CASSVARGANYGYTF. CDR3 coding DNA: TGTGCCAGCAGCGTAGCCCGGGGAGCCAACTATGGCTACACCTTC. Full variable domain (outside the CDR3, taken from reference TRBV9 and TRBJ1-2): DSGVTQTPKHLITATGQRVTLRCSPRSGDLSVYWYQQSLDQGLQFLIQYYNGEERAKGNILERFSAQQFPDLHSELNLSSLELGDSALYFCASSVARGANYGYTFGSGTRLTVV.

This chain connects TRBV7-3 to TRBJ1-1; the D is unclear. V was clipped by 2 bases and J by 3 bases, with 25 bases between them. In germline, CDR1 is SGHTA, CDR2 FQGTGA. The CDR3 covers 19 residues. This CDR3 reads CASSLLDVRVQVADTEAFF. The CDR3 DNA follows: TGTGCCAGCAGCTTATTAGACGTCCGCGTCCAGGTGGCGGACACTGAAGCTTTCTTT.

The chain employs TRBV6-6 and TRBJ1-4; TRBD1 might be the D (6 bases). This CDR3 spans 13 amino acids. Trimming took off 7 bases at V and 4 bases at J, with 10 bases between the two ends. Germline V lookup: CDR1 MNHNY, CDR2 SVGAGI (reference sequence). The CDR3 protein is CASKGQINEKLFF. As DNA, the CDR3 is TGTGCCAGCAAAGGACAGATTAATGAAAAACTGTTTTTT.

V and J are TRBV10-3 and TRBJ2-3, with D possibly TRBD2 on 6 matching bases. Germline V gene data show CDR1 as ENHRY and CDR2 as SYGVKD. The length of the CDR3 is 14 residues. With 6 bases removed from V and 2 bases from J, the gap between germline ends came to 12 bases. The CDR3 bases are TGTGCCATCAGGCACGGGGGAGACACAGATACGCAGTATTTT. Its translation is CAIRHGGDTDTQYF.

The V call is TRBV7-9, the J call TRBJ1-5, with TRBD1 matching 8 bases. Germline V gene lookup returns CDR1 SEHNR and CDR2 FQNEAQ (reference sequence). With 5 bases clipped from V and 4 bases from J, the junction kept 16 bases outside the gene matches. The CDR3 contains 18 residues. CDR3 nucleotide sequence: TGTGCCAGCAGCCGTTATTCAGGTGGTACAGGGGGGAATCAGCCCCAGCATTTT. This gives the protein CASSRYSGGTGGNQPQHF.

V gene TRBV14 combines with J gene TRBJ1-6; D not certain. The V end lost 6 bases, the J end lost 13 bases, and 10 bases lay between the germline ends. This CDR3 is built from 11 residues. Germline V CDR1 and CDR2: SGHDN, FVKESK. CDR3 region: CASRDVGPLHF. CDR3 sequence (DNA): TGTGCCAGCAGAGACGTGGGGCCCCTCCACTTT.

The chain couples TRBV7-3 to TRBJ2-2; 9 bases map to TRBD2. This CDR3 spans 17 amino acids. J lost 4 bases, V lost 3 bases, and 9 bases had no gene match. Germline CDR1 SGHTA, CDR2 FQGTGA. Here the CDR3 DNA reads TGTGCCAGCAGCTTCTCAGCGGGGGGCCAGGGCACCGGGGAGCTGTTTTTT. It translates to CASSFSAGGQGTGELFF.

This chain links TRBV9 with TRBJ1-2, with no clear D. The germline V and J ends were trimmed by 4 bases and 2 bases, with 6 bases remaining between them. Germline V gives CDR1 SGDLS, CDR2 YYNGEE. This CDR3 is 12 amino acids long. CDR3 nucleotide sequence: TGTGCCAGCAGCACTGACAACTATGGCTACACCTTC. It is translated as CASSTDNYGYTF.

The CDR3 nucleotides read TGCGCCAGCAGCTTATGGCAGGAAGATTCACCCCTCCACTTT. It yields the protein CASSLWQEDSPLHF. This chain links TRBV5-1 with TRBJ1-6; the D is unclear. V was cut by 2 bases and J by 8 bases, with 11 bases left in between. Germline V gives CDR1 SGHRS, CDR2 YFSETQ. This CDR3 spans 14 amino acids.

The V and J genes are TRBV7-9 and TRBJ1-1; 8 bases match TRBD1. The CDR3 runs 15 residues. Germline loops: CDR1 SEHNR, CDR2 FQNEAQ (reference sequence). With 5 bases clipped from V and 0 bases from J, the junction kept 5 bases outside the gene matches. The DNA for the CDR3 is TGTGCCAGCAGCCCACAGGGGGGTATGAACACTGAAGCTTTCTTT. It specifies CASSPQGGMNTEAFF.

This chain links TRBV2 with TRBJ1-2, with 7 bases matching TRBD1. The CDR3 runs to 14 residues. J was trimmed by 2 bases and V by 3 bases; bases with no gene match: 3. Per the germline V gene, CDR1 is SNHLY and CDR2 is FYNNEI. CDR3 coding DNA: TGTGCCAGCAGTGATAAGGGGGCCAACTATGGCTACACCTTC. This gives the protein CASSDKGANYGYTF.

The chain couples TRBV4-1 to TRBJ2-5; D unclear. V lost 2 bases and J 6 bases, leaving 22 bases between the germline ends. The CDR3 spans 17 residues. Germline V lookup: CDR1 MGHRA, CDR2 YSYEKL. The CDR3: CASSQLSEVVGHKTQYF. The CDR3, as DNA: TGCGCCAGCAGCCAACTATCTGAGGTTGTAGGTCATAAGACCCAGTACTTC.

CDR3 loop: CASSLEGNSNQPQHF. CDR3 in DNA: TGTGCCAGCAGCTTGGAAGGAAATAGCAATCAGCCCCAGCATTTT. The chain has TRBV5-4 and TRBJ1-5; D gene uncertain. The CDR3 contains 15 residues. Trimming left V 0 bases short and J 0 bases short, with 7 bases between. The germline gives CDR1 SGHNT, CDR2 YYREEE (reference sequence). Using reference TRBV5-4 and TRBJ1-5 for the parts outside the CDR3, the full variable domain is ETGVTQSPTHLIKTRGQQVTLRCSSQSGHNTVSWYQQALGQGPQFIFQYYREEENGRGNFPPRFSGLQFPNYSSELNVNALELDDSALYLCASSLEGNSNQPQHFGDGTRLSIL.

The V gene is TRBV11-1, the J gene TRBJ1-6; D is uncertain. CDR1 and CDR2 (germline): SGHAT, FQDESV (reference sequence). This CDR3 spans 13 amino acids. V lost 0 bases, J lost 7 bases, and 4 bases lay in between. CDR3 loop: CASSLAENSPLHF. For the CDR3, the DNA is TGTGCCAGCAGCTTAGCGGAGAATTCACCCCTCCACTTT.

The chain employs TRBV18 and TRBJ1-2, with D hard to call. V was clipped by 6 bases and J by 0 bases, with 11 bases between them. The germline CDR1 and CDR2 sequences are KGHSH and LQKENI. There are 14 residues in the CDR3. CDR3 in amino acids: CASSVGSSNYGYTF. In DNA, the CDR3 is TGTGCCAGCTCCGTCGGTTCTTCTAACTATGGCTACACCTTC.

The rearrangement links TRBV7-2 to TRBJ2-3, with 9 bases matching TRBD2. V gave up 2 bases and J gave up 3 bases; unmatched junction bases: 3. The CDR3 consists of 15 residues. Looked up from germline, CDR1 is SGHTA and CDR2 is FQGNSA. CDR3 in amino acids: CASSLSLAGTDTQYF. CDR3 nucleotides: TGTGCCAGCAGCTTAAGCCTAGCGGGGACAGATACGCAGTATTTT.

The gene calls are TRBV7-3 and TRBJ1-2; D may be TRBD1 (6 bases). The CDR3 length is 18 residues. The V gene's germline CDR1 is SGHTA and CDR2 FQGTGA. Trimming stripped 1 base from V and 4 bases from J, with 22 bases between. In nucleotides, the CDR3 is TGTGCCAGCAGCTTAATACCCACCAAGAAGGACAGCCTCTATGGCTACACCTTC. This translates into CASSLIPTKKDSLYGYTF.

By proportion, this clone is medium-sized (0.01 to 0.1%). As DNA, the CDR3 is TGTGCCTGGAGTGACTTGGGGGAAAAACTGTTTTTT. Translating gives CAWSDLGEKLFF. The genes are TRBV30 and TRBJ1-4; no definite D call. This CDR3 comprises 12 residues. In germline, CDR1 is GTSNPN, CDR2 SVGIG (reference sequence). Between the trimmed V and J ends, which lost 1 base and 8 bases, there was a span of 8 bases.

This chain uses TRBV30 with TRBJ2-1, with a possible D match to TRBD1 (6 bases). Trimming removed 4 bases at V and 5 bases at J, with 12 bases between. CDR1 GTSNPN and CDR2 SVGIG come from the germline V gene (reference sequence). The CDR3 covers 13 residues. This CDR3 reads CAWNTGLNNEQFF. CDR3 in DNA: TGTGCCTGGAACACAGGGCTTAACAATGAGCAGTTCTTC.

The chain carries TRBV7-2 and TRBJ1-3; D remains ambiguous. Germline CDR1 is SGHTA and CDR2 is FQGNSA. V was clipped by 5 bases and J by 0 bases, with 8 bases between them. The CDR3 is made up of 14 amino acids. The CDR3 coding sequence is TGTGCCAGCAGCCCGGCATTCTCTGGAAACACCATATATTTT. This sequence encodes CASSPAFSGNTIYF.

CDR3 DNA sequence: TGTGCCAGCAGGAGGACTAACTATGGCTACACCTTC. Its translation is CASRRTNYGYTF. The chain links TRBV2 to TRBJ1-2; no clear D gene. Per germline, CDR1 SNHLY and CDR2 FYNNEI. The V end lost 6 bases, the J end lost 0 bases, and 5 bases lay between the germline ends. CDR3 length: 12 residues. The whole variable domain, remainder taken from reference TRBV2 and TRBJ1-2, is EPEVTQTPSHQVTQMGQEVILRCVPISNHLYFYWYRQILGQKVEFLVSFYNNEISEKSEIFDDQFSVERPDGSNFTLKIRSTKLEDSAMYFCASRRTNYGYTFGSGTRLTVV.

The CDR3: CASSPGGGFTDTQYF. In DNA, the CDR3 is TGTGCCAGCAGCCCGGGCGGGGGGTTTACAGATACGCAGTATTTT. The V call is TRBV28, the J call TRBJ2-3, with 8 bases identical to TRBD2. Germline V gene sequence: CDR1 MDHEN, CDR2 SYDVKM. The V gene end was trimmed by 6 bases and the J gene end by 3 bases; junction bases not matched to a gene: 8. The CDR3 length is 15 residues.

This clone was observed once. The chain employs TRBV7-2 and TRBJ1-5; possible D gene TRBD1, 5 bases. V was cut by 5 bases and J by 9 bases, with 17 bases left in between. This CDR3 contains 14 residues. Germline CDR1 reads SGHTA; CDR2 reads FQGNSA. CDR3 DNA: TGTGCCAGCAGCCCCGGGACCCGTGAGGCGCCCCAGCATTTT. Translation gives CASSPGTREAPQHF.

This clone occurred once. J is TRBJ1-4 and V is TRBV12-5, with D tentatively TRBD1 (6 bases). V lost 3 bases to trimming and J lost 5 bases, with 19 bases between them. Looked up from germline, CDR1 is LGHNT and CDR2 is FRNRAP. The CDR3 is 17 residues long. Here the CDR3 reads CASGFTQSGVENEKLFF. As DNA, the CDR3 is TGTGCTAGTGGTTTCACACAATCAGGGGTGGAAAATGAAAAACTGTTTTTT.

The CDR3: CASSQSPGQGAYGYTF. The CDR3 DNA follows: TGCGCCAGCAGCCAATCGCCGGGACAGGGGGCTTATGGCTACACCTTC. V and J are TRBV5-1 and TRBJ1-2; TRBD1 matches 12 bases. Per germline, CDR1 SGHRS and CDR2 YFSETQ. The CDR3 is 16 amino acids. The J segment lost 5 bases and the V segment lost 4 bases, leaving 9 bases of the junction unmatched.

V and J are TRBV28 and TRBJ2-1, with D tentatively TRBD1 or TRBD2 (5 bases each). Germline loops: CDR1 MDHEN, CDR2 SYDVKM. The length of the CDR3 is 15 residues. The V end lost 6 bases, the J end lost 3 bases, and 15 bases lay between the germline ends. The CDR3 here is CASRTGTPVYNEQFF. In nucleotides, the CDR3 is TGTGCCAGCAGAACCGGGACCCCAGTCTACAATGAGCAGTTCTTC.